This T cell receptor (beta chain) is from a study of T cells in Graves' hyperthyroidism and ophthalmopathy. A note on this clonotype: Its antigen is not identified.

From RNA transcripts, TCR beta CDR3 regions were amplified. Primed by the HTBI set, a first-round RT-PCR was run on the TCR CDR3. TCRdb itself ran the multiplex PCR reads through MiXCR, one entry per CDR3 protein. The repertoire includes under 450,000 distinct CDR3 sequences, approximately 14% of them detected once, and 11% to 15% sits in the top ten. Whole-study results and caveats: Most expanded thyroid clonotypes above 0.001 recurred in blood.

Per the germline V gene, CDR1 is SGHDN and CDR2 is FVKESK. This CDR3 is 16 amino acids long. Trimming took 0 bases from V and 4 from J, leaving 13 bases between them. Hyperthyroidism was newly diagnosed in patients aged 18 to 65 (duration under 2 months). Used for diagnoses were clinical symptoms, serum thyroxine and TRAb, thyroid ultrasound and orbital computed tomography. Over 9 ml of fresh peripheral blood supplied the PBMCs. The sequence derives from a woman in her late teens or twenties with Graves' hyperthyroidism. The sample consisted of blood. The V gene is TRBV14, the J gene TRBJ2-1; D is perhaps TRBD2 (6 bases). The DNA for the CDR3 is TGTGCCAGCAGCCAAGAGGAGGGTTGGGGTTACAATGAGCAGTTCTTC. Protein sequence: CASSQEEGWGYNEQFF.